The source of this TCR beta chain is a study of blood T cell repertoires in COVID-19. Study-level background: The cDNA or gDNA used as material had been derived from T cells, B-cell-depleted T cells, or PBMCs.

V was trimmed by 4 bases and J by 4 bases, leaving 6 bases between them. The CDR3 totals 11 residues. Germline lookup yields CDR1 DFQATT and CDR2 SNEGSKA (reference sequence). Generated by immunoSEQ multiplex PCR, the TCRdb table keeps only in-frame clones and is missing some. The sample has some 120,000 clones, 86% seen once. The receptor comes from a human donor in a cohort sampled during active COVID-19. The rearrangement links TRBV20-1 to TRBJ2-3; tentative D call: TRBD2 (5 bases). Input material: peripheral blood. The CDR3 here is CSATLADTQYF. CDR3 sequence (DNA): TGCAGTGCTACACTAGCAGATACGCAGTATTTT.